Below, 18 T cell receptor beta chains from the same sample are listed, as sequenced in a study of cytomegalovirus exposure and HLA in healthy donors. TCRdb's table, derived via immunoSEQ multiplex PCR, lists solely in-frame clones and lacks some. The sample lists about 190,000 clones; 65% to 85% were seen once. The sequencing sample was made of PBMCs. The receptors here all came from a woman aged 18-30 years in good health and CMV-seropositive.

The V call is TRBV6-4, the J call TRBJ2-3; D perhaps matches TRBD2 (6 bases). Germline V gives CDR1 MRHNA, CDR2 SNTAGT. The germline V and J ends were trimmed by 5 bases and 1 base, with 10 bases remaining between them. This CDR3 is built from 14 residues. CDR3 nucleotides: TGTGCCAGCAGTCAATCGGGGGGCACAGATACGCAGTATTTT. Its protein product is CASSQSGGTDTQYF.

The chain carries TRBV15 and TRBJ1-2; no definite D call. The CDR3 loop spans 13 amino acids. V dropped 0 bases and J dropped 8 bases, with 10 bases sitting between them. The germline V gene encodes CDR1 LNHNV and CDR2 YYDKDF (reference sequence). CDR3 bases: TGTGCCACCAGCAGAGATCCTGCGAGGGGCTACACCTTC. This translates into CATSRDPARGYTF.

This chain joins TRBV9 and TRBJ1-3; 8 bases match TRBD1. Germline V CDR1 and CDR2: SGDLS, YYNGEE. This CDR3 is 16 amino acids long. Trimming cost V 0 bases and J 0 bases; bases outside gene matches: 2. CDR3 protein: CASSVVGTGSGNTIYF. The DNA for the CDR3 is TGTGCCAGCAGCGTAGTTGGGACAGGCTCTGGAAACACCATATATTTT.

This chain connects TRBV11-2 to TRBJ1-1; 12 bases are shared with TRBD1. The CDR3 is 12 amino acids. The ends lost 3 bases at V and 10 bases at J; junction bases unmatched: 0. The germline V gene has CDR1 SGHAT and CDR2 FQNNGV. The CDR3 sequence is CASSLGQGAAFF. In nucleotides, the CDR3 is TGTGCCAGCAGCTTGGGACAGGGGGCAGCTTTCTTT.

The gene calls are TRBV6-4 and TRBJ2-7; TRBD1 aligns across 7 bases. J lost 3 bases, V lost 5 bases, and 13 bases had no gene match. The CDR3 contains 16 residues. Germline-derived CDR1 and CDR2 are MRHNA and SNTAGT. The DNA of the CDR3 is TGTGCCAGCAGTATCTTGGGGGACAGCGAATTCTACGAGCAGTACTTC. It specifies CASSILGDSEFYEQYF.

The chain has TRBV6-5 and TRBJ1-1; possibly TRBD1 for D (5 bases). This CDR3 spans 15 amino acids. Trimming stripped 6 bases from V and 5 bases from J, with 19 bases between. Germline V lookup: CDR1 MNHEY, CDR2 SVGAGI. In DNA form, the CDR3 reads TGTGCCAGCAGCCCCCGGGAGGGGCGAAGTACTGAAGCTTTCTTT. Protein product: CASSPREGRSTEAFF.

This rearrangement joins TRBV6-5 to TRBJ1-6, with TRBD1 identical over 9 bases. CDR1 and CDR2 (germline): MNHEY, SVGAGI. V was clipped by 9 bases and J by 10 bases; unmatched bases: 10. The CDR3 length is 14 residues. The CDR3 DNA is TGTGCCAGTCGGGCGGGACAGGGAAGGTCACCCCTCCACTTT. Its protein is CASRAGQGRSPLHF.

The chain employs TRBV6-1 and TRBJ2-1, with D perhaps matching TRBD1 (7 bases). The CDR3 is 13 amino acids. Trimming shortened V by 8 bases and J by 7 bases, and 15 bases separated the two germline ends. CDR1 and CDR2 (germline): MNHNS, SASEGT. CDR3 in amino acids: CASEVRGDNEQFF. The DNA for the CDR3 is TGTGCCAGCGAAGTCAGGGGGGATAATGAGCAGTTCTTC.

This chain joins TRBV6-6 and TRBJ1-6; D gene unclear. V lost 4 bases, J lost 7 bases, and 17 bases lay in between. The CDR3 covers 16 residues. Germline V gene lookup returns CDR1 MNHNY and CDR2 SVGAGI (reference sequence). This CDR3 is CASSSNSRGRNSPLHF. Here the CDR3 DNA reads TGTGCCAGCAGTTCCAATTCCCGGGGTCGAAATTCACCCCTCCACTTT.

The chain joins TRBV19 to TRBJ1-1, with D tentatively TRBD1 (5 bases). Germline values: CDR1 LNHDA, CDR2 SQIVND (reference sequence). The CDR3 contains 14 residues. V shed 3 bases and J shed 10 bases, with 18 bases lying between them. CDR3: CASSITPTGLVAFF. Written as DNA, the CDR3 is TGTGCCAGTAGTATCACGCCTACAGGATTGGTAGCTTTCTTT. The whole variable domain, remainder taken from reference TRBV19 and TRBJ1-1, is DGGITQSPKYLFRKEGQNVTLSCEQNLNHDAMYWYRQDPGQGLRLIYYSQIVNDFQKGDIAEGYSVSREKKESFPLTVTSAQKNPTAFYLCASSITPTGLVAFFGQGTRLTVV.

The V call is TRBV27, the J call TRBJ2-4; D might be TRBD1 (6 bases). The CDR3 is made up of 15 amino acids. Germline values: CDR1 MNHEY, CDR2 SMNVEV (reference sequence). V dropped 2 bases and J dropped 7 bases, with 15 bases sitting between them. The CDR3 here is CASSLTPVGGNIQYF. The CDR3 nucleotides are TGTGCCAGCAGTTTAACCCCGGTAGGGGGTAACATTCAGTACTTC.

The gene calls are TRBV13 and TRBJ1-4; D perhaps matches TRBD1 (6 bases). V was pared by 3 bases and J by 8 bases, with 10 bases between. Germline V gene lookup returns CDR1 PRHDT and CDR2 FYEKMQ (reference sequence). This CDR3 is 13 amino acids long. Here the CDR3 reads CASSFGRGEKLFF. The CDR3 DNA reads TGTGCCAGCAGCTTCGGGAGGGGGGAAAAACTGTTTTTT.

J is TRBJ2-7 and V is TRBV29-1; no definite D call. The germline V gene has CDR1 SQVTM and CDR2 ANQGSEA. The length of the CDR3 is 12 residues. V dropped 3 bases and J dropped 2 bases, with 8 bases sitting between them. The DNA of the CDR3 is TGCAGCGTTGAGAGGCAGCCCTACGAGCAGTACTTC. It specifies CSVERQPYEQYF.

The J gene is TRBJ2-3, the V gene TRBV5-1; 13 nucleotides align to TRBD2. The V gene end was trimmed by 4 bases and the J gene end by 5 bases; junction bases not matched to a gene: 10. The CDR3 is made up of 17 amino acids. CDR1 SGHRS and CDR2 YFSETQ come from the germline V gene. The CDR3 loop is CASSQGLAGHMVDTQYF. The DNA of the CDR3 is TGCGCCAGCAGCCAGGGACTAGCGGGGCACATGGTAGATACGCAGTATTTT. Using reference TRBV5-1 and TRBJ2-3 for the parts outside the CDR3, the full variable domain is KAGVTQTPRYLIKTRGQQVTLSCSPISGHRSVSWYQQTPGQGLQFLFEYFSETQRNKGNFPGRFSGRQFSNSRSEMNVSTLELGDSALYLCASSQGLAGHMVDTQYFGPGTRLTVL.

The V gene is TRBV10-3, the J gene TRBJ2-1, with D possibly TRBD2 on 5 matching bases. CDR3 length equals 16 residues. The germline gives CDR1 ENHRY, CDR2 SYGVKD. V lost 2 bases to trimming and J lost 0 bases, with 11 bases between them. The CDR3 spells CAISESLGSSYNEQFF. The CDR3 coding sequence is TGTGCCATCAGTGAGAGTCTGGGGAGCTCCTACAATGAGCAGTTCTTC.

This chain connects TRBV6-5 to TRBJ2-5; 7 bases are shared with TRBD2. Looked up from germline, CDR1 is MNHEY and CDR2 is SVGAGI. This CDR3 spans 14 amino acids. V trimming: 6 bases; J trimming: 3 bases; junction bases outside the gene matches: 7. The CDR3 coding sequence is TGTGCCAGCAGCCGCGGGGGACCTAAAGAGACCCAGTACTTC. It translates to CASSRGGPKETQYF.

The chain joins TRBV5-1 to TRBJ1-2; 7 bases fit TRBD1. Per the germline V gene, CDR1 is SGHRS and CDR2 is YFSETQ. Trimming cost V 1 base and J 10 bases; bases outside gene matches: 4. The CDR3 has 12 residues. The DNA for the CDR3 is TGCGCCAGCAGCTTGTCGGGGACAGCCTACACCTTC. This sequence encodes CASSLSGTAYTF. Together with reference TRBV5-1 and TRBJ1-2, the CDR3 gives the full variable domain: KAGVTQTPRYLIKTRGQQVTLSCSPISGHRSVSWYQQTPGQGLQFLFEYFSETQRNKGNFPGRFSGRQFSNSRSEMNVSTLELGDSALYLCASSLSGTAYTFGSGTRLTVV.

This chain's CDR3 is CASSRDRGYGYTF. The DNA of the CDR3 is TGTGCCAGCAGCCGGGACAGGGGCTATGGCTACACCTTC. The V gene is TRBV6-5, the J gene TRBJ1-2, with TRBD1 identical over 10 bases. V shed 6 bases, J shed 4 bases, and the junction held 2 bases outside the gene matches. CDR1 MNHEY and CDR2 SVGAGI come from the germline V gene. The CDR3 has 13 amino acids.